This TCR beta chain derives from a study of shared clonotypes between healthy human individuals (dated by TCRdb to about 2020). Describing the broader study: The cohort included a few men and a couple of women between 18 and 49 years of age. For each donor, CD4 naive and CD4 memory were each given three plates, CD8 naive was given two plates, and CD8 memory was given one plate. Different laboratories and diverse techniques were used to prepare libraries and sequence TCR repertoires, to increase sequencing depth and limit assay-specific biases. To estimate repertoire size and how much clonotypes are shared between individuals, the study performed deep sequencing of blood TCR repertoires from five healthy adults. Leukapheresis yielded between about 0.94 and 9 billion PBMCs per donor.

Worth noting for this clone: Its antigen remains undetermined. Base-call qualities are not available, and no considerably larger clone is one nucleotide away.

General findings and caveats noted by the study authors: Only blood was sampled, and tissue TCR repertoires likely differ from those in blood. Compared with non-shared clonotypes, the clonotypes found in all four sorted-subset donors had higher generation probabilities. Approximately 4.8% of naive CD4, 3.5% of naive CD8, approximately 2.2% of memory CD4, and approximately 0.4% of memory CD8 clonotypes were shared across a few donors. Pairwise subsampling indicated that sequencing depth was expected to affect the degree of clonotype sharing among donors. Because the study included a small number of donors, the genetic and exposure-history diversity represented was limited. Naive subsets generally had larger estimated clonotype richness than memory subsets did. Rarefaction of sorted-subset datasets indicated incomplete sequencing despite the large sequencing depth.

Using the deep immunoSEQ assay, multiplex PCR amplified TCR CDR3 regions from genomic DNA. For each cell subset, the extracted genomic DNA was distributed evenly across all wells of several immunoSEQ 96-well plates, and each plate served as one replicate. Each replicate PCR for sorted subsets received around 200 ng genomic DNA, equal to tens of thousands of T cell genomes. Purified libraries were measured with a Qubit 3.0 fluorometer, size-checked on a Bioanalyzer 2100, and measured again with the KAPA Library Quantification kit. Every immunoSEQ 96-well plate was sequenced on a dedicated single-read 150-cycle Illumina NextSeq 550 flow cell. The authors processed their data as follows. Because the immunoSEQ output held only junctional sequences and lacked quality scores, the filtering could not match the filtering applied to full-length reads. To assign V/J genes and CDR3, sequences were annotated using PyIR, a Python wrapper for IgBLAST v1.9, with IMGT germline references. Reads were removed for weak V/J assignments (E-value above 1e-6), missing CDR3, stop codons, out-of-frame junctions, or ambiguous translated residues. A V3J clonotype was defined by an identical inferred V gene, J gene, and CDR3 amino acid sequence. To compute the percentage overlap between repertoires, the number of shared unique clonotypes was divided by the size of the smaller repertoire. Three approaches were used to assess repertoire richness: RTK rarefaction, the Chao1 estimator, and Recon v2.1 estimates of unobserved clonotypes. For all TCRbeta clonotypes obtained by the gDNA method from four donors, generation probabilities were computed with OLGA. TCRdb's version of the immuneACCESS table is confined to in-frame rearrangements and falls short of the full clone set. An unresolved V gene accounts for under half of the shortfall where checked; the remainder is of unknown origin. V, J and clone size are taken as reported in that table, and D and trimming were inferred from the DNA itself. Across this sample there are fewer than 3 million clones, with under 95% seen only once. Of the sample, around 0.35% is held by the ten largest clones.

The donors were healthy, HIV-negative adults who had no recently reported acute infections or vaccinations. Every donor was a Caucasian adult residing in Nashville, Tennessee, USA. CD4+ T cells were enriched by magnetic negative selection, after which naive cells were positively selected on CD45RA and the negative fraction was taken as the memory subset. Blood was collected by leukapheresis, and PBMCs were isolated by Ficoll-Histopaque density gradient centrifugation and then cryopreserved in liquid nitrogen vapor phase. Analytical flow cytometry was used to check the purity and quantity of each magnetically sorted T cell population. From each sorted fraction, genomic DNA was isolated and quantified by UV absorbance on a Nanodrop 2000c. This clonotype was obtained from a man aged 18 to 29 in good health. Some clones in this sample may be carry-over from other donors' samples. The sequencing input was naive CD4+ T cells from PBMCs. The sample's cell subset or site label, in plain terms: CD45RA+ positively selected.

For the CDR3, the sequence is CASQPVFPTSGRLSGELFF. In nucleotides, the sequence is TGTGCCAGCCAACCTGTCTTCCCGACTAGCGGGAGACTATCCGGGGAGCTGTTTTTT. Here the chain combines TRBV28 and TRBJ2-2; 12 middle bases align to TRBD2. There are 19 amino acids in the CDR3, from cysteine to phenylalanine inclusive. Solely the CDR3 DNA is kept, with 57 bases framed from the first base. V is trimmed back by 8 bases and J by 6 bases, and the junction contains 19 bases that no gene match accounts for. For CDR1 and CDR2, the germline V gene lists MDHEN and SYDVKM. Joined to the reference TRBV28 and TRBJ2-2 proteins, this CDR3 gives the full variable domain: DVKVTQSSRYLVKRTGEKVFLECVQDMDHENMFWYRQDPGLGLRLIYFSYDVKMKEKGDIPEGYSVSREKKERFSLILESASTNQTSMYLCASQPVFPTSGRLSGELFFGEGSRLTVL.